This T cell receptor (beta chain) came from a study of blood T cell repertoires in COVID-19. The CDR3 has 16 amino acids. Deletions cut 1 base from V and 0 bases from J, with 10 bases between. Germline values: CDR1 KGHSH, CDR2 LQKENI. Assay: immunoSEQ multiplex PCR; the TCRdb copy retains only in-frame clones and omits some. The sample shows over 130,000 clones, just under 85% of them seen only once. This clonotype originated in a woman aged 50 to 60 with acute COVID-19. V is TRBV18 and J is TRBJ1-3; D is uncertain. Sequences were obtained from PBMCs or T cells enriched from blood (not recorded which). The CDR3 protein is CASSPLRHSSGNTIYF. The CDR3 DNA is TGTGCCAGCTCACCACTCAGGCACTCCTCTGGAAACACCATATATTTT.